This TCR beta chain stems from a study of OX40 agonist ivuxolimab in advanced cancers. Overall study: Dose-escalation subjects each had hepatocellular carcinoma, melanoma, renal cell or head and neck cancer.

CDR3 size: 14 residues. The V end lost 4 bases, the J end lost 3 bases, and 11 bases lay between the germline ends. Germline CDR1 and CDR2: SGHTS and YDEGEE. Some clones are missing from TCRdb's copy, which holds only in-frame ones; the method was immunoSEQ multiplex PCR. The table lists some 41,000 clones, roughly 90% of them singletons. V is TRBV5-8 and J is TRBJ1-5; tentative D call: TRBD1 (5 bases). The sequence derives from an adult with an advanced solid tumor such as melanoma, head and neck, liver or kidney cancer. Specimen: CD4+ or CD8+ T cells sorted from blood, collected in a trial of the OX40 agonist ivuxolimab. The CDR3 DNA follows: TGTGCCAGCAGCCGGGGACTGCACAATCAGCCCCAGCATTTT. This codes for CASSRGLHNQPQHF.